The clone carrying this TCR beta chain was counted at least ten times. TCR beta CDR3 regions were amplified from RNA. HTBI primers drove first-round RT-PCR of the TCR CDR3. TCRdb passed the multiplex PCR reads through MiXCR, listing each CDR3 protein once. Of 240,000 or so distinct CDR3 sequences in the sample, approximately 16% were seen once. The data were taken from a study of T cells in Graves' hyperthyroidism and ophthalmopathy. Study overall: Blood was drawn when the patient was first diagnosed and still untreated.

The sequence came from a woman between 18 and 29 years old with Graves' ophthalmopathy. Specimen: blood.

The CDR3 spells CASTYKPGGYGYTF. DNA of the CDR3: TGCGCCAGTACCTACAAACCAGGGGGCTATGGCTACACCTTC. The chain uses TRBV5-1 and TRBJ1-2, with 7 positions matching TRBD1. CDR1 SGHRS and CDR2 YFSETQ come from the germline V gene. V lost 8 bases to trimming and J lost 4 bases; unmatched junction nucleotides: 11. The length of the CDR3 is 14 residues.